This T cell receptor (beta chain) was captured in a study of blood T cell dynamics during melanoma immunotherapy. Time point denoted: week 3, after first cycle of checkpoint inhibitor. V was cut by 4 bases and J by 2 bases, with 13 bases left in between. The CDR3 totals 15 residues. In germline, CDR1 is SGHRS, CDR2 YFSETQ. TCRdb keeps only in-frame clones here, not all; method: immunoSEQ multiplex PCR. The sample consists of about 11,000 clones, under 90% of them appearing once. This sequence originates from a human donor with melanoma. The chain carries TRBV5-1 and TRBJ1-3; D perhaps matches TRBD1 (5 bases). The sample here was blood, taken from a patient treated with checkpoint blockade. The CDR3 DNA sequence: TGCGCCAGCAGCACCGAGGGGTTTACTGGAAACACCATATATTTT. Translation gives CASSTEGFTGNTIYF.